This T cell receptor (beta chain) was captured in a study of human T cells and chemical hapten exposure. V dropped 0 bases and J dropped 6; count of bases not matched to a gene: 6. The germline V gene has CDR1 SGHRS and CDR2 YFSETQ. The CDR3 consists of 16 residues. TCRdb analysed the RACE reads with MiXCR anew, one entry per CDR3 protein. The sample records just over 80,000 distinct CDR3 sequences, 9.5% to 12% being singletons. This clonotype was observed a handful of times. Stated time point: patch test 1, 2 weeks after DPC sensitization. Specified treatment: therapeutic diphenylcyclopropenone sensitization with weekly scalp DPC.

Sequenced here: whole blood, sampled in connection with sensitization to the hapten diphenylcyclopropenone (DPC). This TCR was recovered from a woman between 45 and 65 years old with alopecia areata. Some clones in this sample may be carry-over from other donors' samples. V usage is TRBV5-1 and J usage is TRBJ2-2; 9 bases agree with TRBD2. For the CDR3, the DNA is TGCGCCAGCAGCTTGGGGGCTAGCGGGATATCCGGGGAGCTGTTTTTT. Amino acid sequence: CASSLGASGISGELFF. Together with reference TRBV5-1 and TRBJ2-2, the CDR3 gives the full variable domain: KAGVTQTPRYLIKTRGQQVTLSCSPISGHRSVSWYQQTPGQGLQFLFEYFSETQRNKGNFPGRFSGRQFSNSRSEMNVSTLELGDSALYLCASSLGASGISGELFFGEGSRLTVL.